The 12 T cell receptor beta chains presented below share a single source sample, sequenced in a study of T cell responses to AZD1222 COVID-19 vaccine. Libraries were prepared by immunoSEQ multiplex PCR; TCRdb keeps only in-frame clonotypes and omits some of them. The sample contains more than 95,000 clones, approximately 86% of which appear only once. Material: peripheral blood, obtained 28 days after the second dose of the MenACWY control vaccine. The receptors were sampled from an adult who received the MenACWY meningococcal vaccine as a control.

The chain combines TRBV30 with TRBJ2-2; the match to TRBD1 covers 8 bases. V lost 1 base and J lost 0; bases outside the gene matches: 1. CDR1 is GTSNPN, CDR2 SVGIG, per germline (reference sequence). The CDR3 contains 15 residues. CDR3 DNA: TGTGCCTGGAGTGCAGGGGGCGCGAACACCGGGGAGCTGTTTTTT. This encodes CAWSAGGANTGELFF.

V gene TRBV4-2 combines with J gene TRBJ1-6, with D unresolved. CDR1 is LGHNA, CDR2 YNFKEQ, per germline. V was shortened by 1 base and J by 6 bases, with 13 bases between the two germline ends. The CDR3 sequence is 16 residues long. CDR3 in amino acids: CASSQAVAGSNSPLHF. For the CDR3, the DNA is TGTGCCAGCAGCCAAGCAGTGGCAGGTAGTAATTCACCCCTCCACTTT.

The rearrangement uses TRBV7-9 and TRBJ1-1; D call uncertain. This CDR3 contains 12 residues. The V gene's germline CDR1 is SEHNR and CDR2 FQNEAQ (reference sequence). Trimming took 5 bases from V and 6 from J, leaving 10 bases between them. The DNA of the CDR3 is TGTGCCAGCAGCCGTCAAAGGGCTGAAGCTTTCTTT. Translating it yields CASSRQRAEAFF.

This clone was picked up one time. This rearrangement joins TRBV19 to TRBJ2-4, with TRBD1 matching over 10 bases. Unmatched junction bases numbered 3, after V lost 3 bases and J lost 1 base. This CDR3 is built from 16 residues. Germline V gene lookup returns CDR1 LNHDA and CDR2 SQIVND (reference sequence). The CDR3 region is CASSIRQGAAKNIQYF. In DNA form, the CDR3 reads TGTGCCAGTAGTATCAGACAGGGGGCGGCCAAAAACATTCAGTACTTC.

The rearrangement joins TRBV7-2 to TRBJ1-6; 9 nucleotides agree with TRBD1. Germline V CDR1 and CDR2: SGHTA, FQGNSA. Trimming took 5 bases from V and 9 from J; bases not matched to a gene: 8. This CDR3 is built from 15 residues. The CDR3 spells CASSQGQGLGSPLHF. Here the CDR3 DNA reads TGTGCCAGCAGCCAGGGACAGGGACTGGGTTCACCCCTCCACTTT.

The genes are TRBV9 and TRBJ2-5; 8 positions agree with TRBD2. Germline V gene data show CDR1 as SGDLS and CDR2 as YYNGEE. After removal of 2 bases from V and 3 bases from J, the junction contained 6 bases not matched to a gene. The CDR3 runs to 15 residues. CDR3 nucleotide sequence: TGTGCCAGCAGCGTCACTAGCGGACAAAAAGAGACCCAGTACTTC. Its translation is CASSVTSGQKETQYF.

This chain joins TRBV11-2 and TRBJ2-1; either TRBD1 or TRBD2 may fit D (5 bases each). Germline CDR1 reads SGHAT; CDR2 reads FQNNGV. The CDR3 spans 14 residues. V was clipped by 1 base and J by 4 bases, with 8 bases between them. The CDR3 region has the DNA TGTGCCAGCAGCTTAGCGGGGCCGTACAATGAGCAGTTCTTC. Translating gives CASSLAGPYNEQFF.

This clone was seen just once. CDR3 sequence: CASSPEISGNTIYF. The DNA for the CDR3 is TGTGCCAGCAGCCCGGAAATCTCTGGAAACACCATATATTTT. The V gene is TRBV7-7, the J gene TRBJ1-3; no firm D call. The CDR3 is made up of 14 amino acids. Germline loops: CDR1 SSHAT, CDR2 FNYEAQ (reference sequence). V lost 5 bases and J 0 bases, leaving 8 bases between the germline ends.

The chain joins TRBV7-2 to TRBJ2-7; D is unclear. CDR1 SGHTA and CDR2 FQGNSA come from the germline V gene. There are 15 residues in the CDR3. Trimming stripped 4 bases from V and 8 bases from J, with 21 bases between. CDR3 nucleotide sequence: TGTGCCAGCAGCTCAGCCTCCCTTGGTTTGAGCAAGCAGTACTTC. Protein: CASSSASLGLSKQYF.

The V and J genes are TRBV12-3 or TRBV12-4 and TRBJ1-2; no reliable D call. Trimming pared 3 bases from V and 6 bases from J, leaving 11 bases between. The CDR3 runs to 13 residues. The CDR3 spells CASSFDTADGYTF. In nucleotides, the CDR3 is TGTGCCAGCAGTTTCGACACTGCAGATGGCTACACCTTC.

This chain connects TRBV28 to TRBJ1-5, with D unclear. The CDR3 length is 14 residues. V lost 7 bases to trimming and J lost 0 bases, with 10 bases between them. CDR1 and CDR2 from the germline V gene are MDHEN and SYDVKM. CDR3 sequence: CASKGSYSNQPQHF. DNA for the CDR3: TGTGCCAGCAAGGGCAGCTATAGCAATCAGCCCCAGCATTTT.

The rearrangement links TRBV10-3 to TRBJ2-7, with 8 bases lining up with TRBD1. Germline-derived CDR1 and CDR2 are ENHRY and SYGVKD. The CDR3 runs 15 residues. After removal of 5 bases from V and 6 bases from J, the junction contained 12 bases not matched to a gene. The CDR3 coding sequence is TGTGCCATCAGTCACCCTGGACAGGGTAAAACCGAGCAGTACTTC. Translation: CAISHPGQGKTEQYF.